This TCR beta chain was identified in a study of cytomegalovirus exposure and HLA in healthy donors. The germline CDR1 and CDR2 sequences are MNHNY and SVGAGI (reference sequence). CDR3 length: 15 amino acids. Trimming shortened V by 2 bases and J by 0 bases, and 8 bases separated the two germline ends. The PCR was carried out with 60 Vbeta primers and 13 Jbeta primers. Only in-frame clones appear in the TCRdb table, and some are missing; sequencing was by immunoSEQ multiplex PCR. In all, the sample yields 75,000 to 85,000 clones. The sequenced sample was PBMCs. This sequence originates from a man in his forties or fifties in good health and CMV-seronegative. This rearrangement joins TRBV6-6 to TRBJ1-5; possible D gene TRBD1, 5 bases. The CDR3 spells CASSYGGGSNQPQHF. For the CDR3, the DNA is TGTGCCAGCAGTTACGGCGGGGGTAGCAATCAGCCCCAGCATTTT.